These 10 T cell receptor beta chains were all obtained from the same sample, sequenced in a study of Ad26.COV2.S vaccination and SARS-CoV-2 variants. Profiled with immunoSEQ multiplex PCR; TCRdb holds only in-frame clones, not every one. The repertoire consists of a few hundred thousand clones, with roughly 87% occurring once and the leading ten covering roughly 3.2%. Described treatment: 15 to 20 received Ad26.COV2.S at low or high dose, single or two shots; 5 received placebo; per-sample allocation not given. Sampling happened 63 days after the first vaccine or placebo injection. The sample in question was peripheral blood, obtained in a trial of Ad26.COV2.S vaccine versus placebo. The receptor set was obtained from a person aged 18-65 years who received the Ad26.COV2.S COVID-19 vaccine or a placebo.

The V call is TRBV7-8, the J call TRBJ2-3, with 7 bases lining up with TRBD2. The V gene's germline CDR1 is SGHVS and CDR2 FQNEAQ. The length of the CDR3 is 15 residues. V lost 4 bases and J lost 3; bases outside the gene matches: 7. This CDR3 reads CASSYAGGWTDTQYF. The CDR3 DNA sequence: TGTGCCAGCAGCTATGCCGGGGGGTGGACAGATACGCAGTATTTT.

The chain couples TRBV7-9 to TRBJ1-6; D not certain. Germline assignment: CDR1 SEHNR and CDR2 FQNEAQ (reference sequence). V lost 2 bases and J lost 0, with 14 bases in between. The CDR3 length is 18 residues. CDR3 bases: TGTGCCAGCAGCTTACCCCCGGGTACGAGCTCCTATAATTCACCCCTCCACTTT. Encoded protein: CASSLPPGTSSYNSPLHF.

The chain links TRBV4-1 to TRBJ2-5; no definite D call. The length of the CDR3 is 15 residues. Deletions cut 1 base from V and 0 bases from J, with 9 bases between. Germline CDR1 and CDR2: MGHRA and YSYEKL. This CDR3 is CASSQVSRNQETQYF. CDR3 DNA sequence: TGCGCCAGCAGCCAAGTGTCCAGGAACCAAGAGACCCAGTACTTC.

The J gene is TRBJ2-2, the V gene TRBV13; no clear D. Trimming shortened V by 4 bases and J by 2 bases, and 2 bases separated the two germline ends. In germline, CDR1 is PRHDT, CDR2 FYEKMQ (reference sequence). This CDR3 has 12 residues. CDR3 region: CASSSNTGELFF. The CDR3 region has the DNA TGTGCCAGCAGCTCAAACACCGGGGAGCTGTTTTTT.

This chain uses TRBV20-1 with TRBJ2-3, with TRBD2 identical over 10 bases. With 3 bases clipped from V and 0 bases from J, the junction kept 15 bases outside the gene matches. CDR1 DFQATT and CDR2 SNEGSKA come from the germline V gene (reference sequence). This CDR3 has 19 residues. In nucleotides, the CDR3 is TGCAGTGCTAGTACTGGGGTAGCGGGGGGTTTTACTAGCACAGATACGCAGTATTTT. It yields the protein CSASTGVAGGFTSTDTQYF.

V is TRBV30 and J is TRBJ1-6; D is uncertain. This CDR3 has 12 amino acids. Looked up from germline, CDR1 is GTSNPN and CDR2 is SVGIG (reference sequence). V lost 4 bases, J lost 5 bases, and 6 bases lay in between. The CDR3 reads CAWMQNNSPLHF. The CDR3 DNA sequence: TGTGCCTGGATGCAGAATAATTCACCCCTCCACTTT.

The chain uses TRBV5-5 and TRBJ1-3; D gene ambiguous. V was cut by 5 bases and J by 0 bases, with 12 bases left in between. Germline V gives CDR1 SGHKS, CDR2 YYEKEE (reference sequence). CDR3 length: 15 residues. The CDR3 region is CASRLTLSSGNTIYF. As DNA, the CDR3 is TGTGCCAGCAGATTAACACTCAGCTCTGGAAACACCATATATTTT.

This clone was found once. The chain joins TRBV7-9 to TRBJ2-5, with TRBD2 matching 11 bases. There are 17 residues in the CDR3. Trimming cost V 5 bases and J 0 bases; bases outside gene matches: 8. Germline V gene sequence: CDR1 SEHNR, CDR2 FQNEAQ (reference sequence). The CDR3 DNA is TGTGCCAGCAGCCCCCCCACTAGCGGGGGCTACCAAGAGACCCAGTACTTC. This codes for CASSPPTSGGYQETQYF.

This chain joins TRBV14 and TRBJ2-5; a weak D match, TRBD1 (6 bases). The CDR3 sequence is 15 residues long. The ends were cut back, 4 bases at V and 2 bases at J, with 14 bases in the middle. CDR1 and CDR2 (germline): SGHDN, FVKESK. The CDR3 loop reads CASSLPQGPQETQYF. CDR3 sequence (DNA): TGTGCCAGCAGCCTACCTCAGGGGCCACAAGAGACCCAGTACTTC.

As for this clone: The junction shows a germline mismatch at one end, possibly a read error. The CDR3 bases are TGTGCTAGCAGCCCCGGACTAGCCACCGATACGCAGTATTTT. Its protein product is CASSPGLATDTQYF. The chain joins TRBV7-7 to TRBJ2-3; 8 bases line up with TRBD2. The CDR3 consists of 14 residues. Germline V CDR1 and CDR2: SSHAT, FNYEAQ (reference sequence).